Sequencing of this T cell receptor (beta chain) was carried out in a study of T cells in Graves' hyperthyroidism and ophthalmopathy. Study information: Blood was drawn when the patient was first diagnosed and still untreated. Study conclusions and caveats: In the analysis, a 13 V-J model separated ophthalmopathy from stable hyperthyroidism.

The sample of blood was obtained at first hyperthyroidism diagnosis (before any ophthalmopathy symptoms). V gave up 2 bases and J gave up 2 bases, with 15 bases separating them. The CDR3 consists of 16 residues. CDR1 is SGHTA, CDR2 FQGNSA, per germline. Researchers took RNA transcripts and amplified the TCR beta CDR3 regions from them. Initially, a first-round RT-PCR of the TCR CDR3 employed the HTBI primer set. TCRdb independently ran MiXCR on the multiplex PCR reads; one entry per CDR3 protein. The data contain around 280,000 distinct CDR3 sequences, 13% of them singletons. This clonotype was observed many times. Its antigen is not identified.

This sequence originates from a woman aged 25 to 39 with Graves' hyperthyroidism that later progressed to Graves' ophthalmopathy. The chain links TRBV7-2 to TRBJ2-5, with D unresolved. Sample: blood. The CDR3 sequence: CASSLMIGLMQETQYF. DNA for the CDR3: TGTGCCAGCAGCTTAATGATTGGGCTGATGCAAGAGACCCAGTACTTC.